Given below is one T cell receptor (beta chain) in context. Antigen specificity is unknown. A read error may produce the germline difference seen at one junction end. The entry originates in a study of cytomegalovirus exposure and HLA in healthy donors. Overall study results and limits: As was reported, the classifier diagnosed cytomegalovirus status with high specificity and sensitivity. In a later analysis, a missense DCLRE1C variant was linked to TCR beta V- and J-gene trimming. Later analysis showed most CMV-associated TCR beta chains appearing HLA-restricted. Sequencing probably produced one cluster of sequence variants that were highly shared.

The length of the CDR3 is 14 residues. Germline V gene sequence: CDR1 LNHNV, CDR2 YYDKDF (reference sequence). Researchers ran the PCR with 60 Vbeta and 13 Jbeta primers. Clones were read by immunoSEQ multiplex PCR, and TCRdb kept only the in-frame ones, dropping some. The sample shows about 190,000 clones, about 77% of them seen only once. Sequencing input: PBMCs. This clonotype originated in a woman in her 30s in good health and CMV-seropositive. The V gene is TRBV15, the J gene TRBJ2-1, with D perhaps TRBD2 (5 bases). The CDR3 here is CATSRAGEYSEQFF. The CDR3 bases are TGTGCCACCAGCAGAGCCGGGGAGTACAGTGAGCAGTTCTTC.